This T cell receptor beta chain was recovered during a study of cytomegalovirus exposure and HLA in healthy donors. About the research overall: A preliminary data release comprised approximately 85 million unique TCRs obtained from HLA-typed donors. Whole-study results and caveats: The authors enumerated roughly 160 TCR beta chains as linked to cytomegalovirus. Some highly shared sequence variants likely arose as a pipeline artifact. Some V segments could not be told apart, so they were left out, TRBV6-2 and TRBV6-3 among them.

The CDR3 runs to 13 residues. The germline CDR1 and CDR2 sequences are MNHEY and SMNVEV (reference sequence). V lost 6 bases and J 3 bases, leaving 12 bases between the germline ends. The table lists this clone with a few counts. Its antigen is not known. Both 60 Vbeta primers and 13 Jbeta primers went into the PCR. Data came from immunoSEQ multiplex PCR; TCRdb stores just in-frame clones and leaves some out. The table records 80,000 to 100,000 clones, roughly two thirds of them present only once. Material for sequencing was PBMCs. The gene calls are TRBV27 and TRBJ2-7; D remains ambiguous. The origin of this receptor is a man aged 45-60 years in good health and CMV-seronegative. The CDR3 region has the DNA TGTGCCAGCAGCCGAGGTGCCCTCTACGAGCAGTACTTC. Translated: CASSRGALYEQYF.